The entry below gives a single TCR beta chain sequence along with its context. No antigen is known for it. The CDR3 is made up of 13 amino acids. Germline assignment: CDR1 SGHKS and CDR2 YYEKEE (reference sequence). With 4 bases removed from V and 6 bases from J, the gap between germline ends came to 13 bases. The data stem from a study of post-analysis software for immune sequencing data. The study, taken as a whole, reports: Among four or five TRBV segments more frequent in patients than controls were TRBV5-6, TRBV5-1 and TRBV20-1. Under the F measure, samples that were prepared in one batch clustered strongly together. Significantly lower normalized Chao1 diversity was seen in multiple sclerosis patients than in controls.

Unique molecular identifiers tagged the TCR beta cDNA libraries. Once roughly 0.85 to 11 million T cells were used, roughly 0.5 million cDNA molecules resulted. From the PCR reads, TCRdb called clonotypes with MiXCR, one entry per CDR3 protein. The sample consists of roughly 800,000 distinct CDR3 sequences, 25% to 30% of them appearing once. Sequencing input: blood. This clonotype was sampled from a girl aged 10-17 years with multiple sclerosis. This chain joins TRBV5-5 and TRBJ1-2; TRBD1 might be the D (5 bases). The CDR3, as DNA: TGTGCCAGCAGCCGTACCAGGGCTGATGGCTACACCTTC. Translation gives CASSRTRADGYTF.